The subject of this entry is one T cell receptor (beta chain). Its cognate antigen is unknown. A universal primer site arose from template switching, and cDNA bore unique molecular identifiers. MiXCR, run by TCRdb on the 5' RACE reads, gives a single entry per CDR3 protein. This table has roughly 1.6 million distinct CDR3 sequences, around 33% appearing once. This specimen comes from a study of identical twins. Study-wide results and limits: Carriage of fewer insertions was seen in abundant cord blood beta clonotypes, whereas memory repertoires showed none. Within twin pairs, the out-of-frame alpha sequences they shared showed excess low generation probability. Twins' surplus sharing was weaker for beta out-of-frame sequences.

This CDR3 region has 14 residues. The V gene's germline CDR1 is SGDLS and CDR2 YYNGEE. The trim removed 1 base at V and 3 bases at J, leaving 3 bases unmatched. The TCR sequence derives from a newborn girl in good health. The chain couples TRBV9 to TRBJ2-7, with TRBD1 identical over 8 bases. Material: cord blood. The CDR3, as DNA: TGTGCCAGCAGCGTAACCGGGACAGGCTACGAGCAGTACTTC. Encoded protein: CASSVTGTGYEQYF.